This record concerns one T cell receptor (beta chain) sequence. This sample is part of a study of response to subunit inactivated influenza vaccine. CDR1 is MGHDK, CDR2 SYGVNS, per germline. The CDR3 is made up of 15 amino acids. V dropped 5 bases and J dropped 4; count of bases not matched to a gene: 7. TCRdb re-called the RT-PCR reads with MiXCR, one entry per CDR3 protein. Found here are approximately 500,000 distinct CDR3 sequences, approximately 24% of them singletons; the top ten hold 2.5% to 3%. These same records also appear under a second study, on T cells expressing NK-cell markers. Turning to that study: What made the TCR beta cDNA was 5'RACE template switching with UMIs. Seven donors tested HCMV-seropositive and one tested seronegative among the eight sequenced.

The chain recombines TRBV25-1 with TRBJ2-5; TRBD2 matches 10 bases. The receptor was derived from a man between 50 and 59 years old who received an inactivated influenza vaccine. This sample comprised CD4+ T cells sorted from PBMCs, obtained 12 days after vaccination. CDR3 loop: CASSPSGGSGETQYF. Written as DNA, the CDR3 is TGTGCCAGCAGTCCTAGCGGGGGTTCAGGAGAGACCCAGTACTTC.